This TCR beta chain was recorded in a study of blood T cell repertoires in COVID-19. Cohort 3 donors were reported recovered after two negative PCRs, clearance, or symptom resolution. Original data processing: Reference gene primer amplification yielded estimated nucleated cell counts. Profiled with immunoSEQ multiplex PCR; TCRdb holds only in-frame clones, not every one. D and trimming come from the DNA, and the V and J calls and clone size come from that table. Of around 390,000 clones listed, roughly 89% are singletons. CDR1 is LNHNV, CDR2 YYDKDF, per germline (reference sequence). V dropped 3 bases and J dropped 1; count of bases not matched to a gene: 5. The CDR3 has 15 amino acids.

This receptor was identified in a woman in her fifties or sixties who had recovered from COVID-19. The chain is built from TRBV15 and TRBJ2-5; 7 nucleotides agree with TRBD1. What was sequenced was PBMCs or T cells enriched from blood (not recorded which). The DNA for the CDR3 is TGTGCCACCAGCAGTCGGGGACAGCTCCAAGAGACCCAGTACTTC. Protein product: CATSSRGQLQETQYF. The variable domain in full, completed from reference TRBV15 and TRBJ2-5, reads DAMVIQNPRYQVTQFGKPVTLSCSQTLNHNVMYWYQQKSSQAPKLLFHYYDKDFNNEADTPDNFQSRRPNTSFCFLDIRSPGLGDTAMYLCATSSRGQLQETQYFGPGTRLLVL.